The 16 T cell receptor beta chains presented below share a single source sample, sequenced in a study of CD8 T cells in Susac syndrome. Random hexamers were used to reverse transcribe about 0.45 to 1 ug of RNA. TCRdb reprocessed the immunoSEQ multiplex PCR reads with MiXCR, giving one entry per CDR3 protein. The sample has roughly 110,000 distinct CDR3 sequences, just under 95% seen once; the top ten hold approximately 0.12%. Sequenced sample: CD8+ T cells from PBMCs. The receptors originated from a human donor in good health.

This clonotype was detected once. V is TRBV20-1 and J is TRBJ2-5; 12 nucleotides line up with TRBD2. Germline V gene sequence: CDR1 DFQATT, CDR2 SNEGSKA (reference sequence). This CDR3 region has 18 residues. The ends lost 0 bases at V and 2 bases at J; junction bases unmatched: 10. The CDR3 coding sequence is TGCAGTGCTAGAGATCTGCTAGCGGGAGGGGGTAGACAAGAGACCCAGTACTTC. Translation gives CSARDLLAGGGRQETQYF.

The chain carries TRBV20-1 and TRBJ2-1; 7 positions agree with TRBD2. The V gene end was trimmed by 2 bases and the J gene end by 8 bases; junction bases not matched to a gene: 12. There are 15 residues in the CDR3. Germline V gene sequence: CDR1 DFQATT, CDR2 SNEGSKA (reference sequence). CDR3 in amino acids: CSARSMTSSRDEQFF. CDR3 sequence (DNA): TGCAGTGCTAGATCGATGACTAGCTCTCGCGATGAGCAGTTCTTC.

This chain links TRBV18 with TRBJ2-5; D gene uncertain. Germline CDR1 reads KGHSH; CDR2 reads LQKENI. The length of the CDR3 is 14 residues. V was shortened by 3 bases and J by 1 base, with 9 bases between the two germline ends. The CDR3 loop is CASSPLASQETQYF. In DNA form, the CDR3 reads TGTGCCAGCTCACCCTTAGCAAGCCAAGAGACCCAGTACTTC.

DNA of the CDR3: TGCGCCAGCAGGGCAGGGGGCGGGGACGGCAATCAGCCCCAGCATTTT. Translating it yields CASRAGGGDGNQPQHF. The chain couples TRBV5-1 to TRBJ1-5, with 8 nucleotides matching TRBD1. CDR1 is SGHRS and CDR2 is YFSETQ in the germline V gene. The CDR3 extends over 16 amino acids. V trimming: 5 bases; J trimming: 2 bases; junction bases outside the gene matches: 9.

The chain is built from TRBV6-5 and TRBJ2-2; 7 nucleotides align to TRBD2. Unmatched junction bases numbered 2, after V lost 4 bases and J lost 6 bases. Germline CDR1 and CDR2: MNHEY and SVGAGI. The CDR3 has 13 amino acids. Here the CDR3 DNA reads TGTGCCAGCAGTTCACGGGGGGCCGGGGAGCTGTTTTTT. This codes for CASSSRGAGELFF.

The chain uses TRBV11-1 and TRBJ2-7; no clear D gene. V was pared by 6 bases and J by 6 bases, with 18 bases between. This CDR3 is 14 amino acids long. Germline V gives CDR1 SGHAT, CDR2 FQDESV (reference sequence). CDR3 nucleotide sequence: TGTGCCAGCAGTCCGGCGGTCGGAGACCCCGAGCAGTACTTC. This translates into CASSPAVGDPEQYF.

The genes are TRBV30 and TRBJ1-5; possible D gene TRBD1, 5 bases. The CDR3 is 14 residues long. CDR1 GTSNPN and CDR2 SVGIG come from the germline V gene (reference sequence). With 8 bases removed from V and 3 bases from J, the gap between germline ends came to 17 bases. As DNA, the CDR3 is TGTGCCAGTTCTACCGGGACCTTCAATCAGCCCCAGCATTTT. Translation gives CASSTGTFNQPQHF.

The V call is TRBV18, the J call TRBJ1-5, with TRBD1 matching over 7 bases. CDR3 length equals 18 residues. Germline CDR1 KGHSH, CDR2 LQKENI. The trim removed 3 bases at V and 0 bases at J, leaving 11 bases unmatched. Written as DNA, the CDR3 is TGTGCCAGCTCACCCCGGACAGATAGACAGGGTAGCAATCAGCCCCAGCATTTT. Translation: CASSPRTDRQGSNQPQHF.

The V and J genes are TRBV9 and TRBJ1-1; the match to TRBD1 covers 8 bases. Per germline, CDR1 SGDLS and CDR2 YYNGEE. The length of the CDR3 is 16 residues. After removal of 0 bases from V and 7 bases from J, the junction contained 11 bases not matched to a gene. The CDR3 loop is CASSVGTGGYRNEAFF. The CDR3 nucleotides read TGTGCCAGCAGCGTAGGAACAGGGGGGTACCGGAATGAAGCTTTCTTT. Full variable domain (remainder filled in from reference TRBV9 and TRBJ1-1): DSGVTQTPKHLITATGQRVTLRCSPRSGDLSVYWYQQSLDQGLQFLIQYYNGEERAKGNILERFSAQQFPDLHSELNLSSLELGDSALYFCASSVGTGGYRNEAFFGQGTRLTVV.

As regards this clonotype: Given the absence of the conserved phenylalanine or tryptophan at the CDR3 end, a read error is likely. This sequence joins TRBV5-1 and TRBJ1-1; D remains unclear. Trimming took 1 base from V and 1 from J, leaving 8 bases between them. The CDR3 contains 14 residues. The germline V gene encodes CDR1 SGHRS and CDR2 YFSETQ. In DNA form, the CDR3 reads TGCGCCAGCAGCTTGCAGTTACAGAACACTGAAGCTTTCCTT. This translates into CASSLQLQNTEAFL.

This sequence joins TRBV7-9 and TRBJ2-5; D ambiguous. Looked up from germline, CDR1 is SEHNR and CDR2 is FQNEAQ (reference sequence). The ends were cut back, 2 bases at V and 1 base at J, with 11 bases in the middle. This CDR3 comprises 15 residues. The CDR3 protein is CASSLPGLPQETQYF. The CDR3 DNA reads TGTGCCAGCAGCTTACCAGGCCTACCCCAAGAGACCCAGTACTTC.

The J gene is TRBJ2-1, the V gene TRBV27; 10 nucleotides align to TRBD2. Germline CDR1 is MNHEY and CDR2 is SMNVEV (reference sequence). The CDR3 spans 14 residues. Trimming at V came to 4 bases and at J to 8 bases, leaving 5 bases not matched to a gene. The chain's CDR3 is CASSWASGRYEQFF. In DNA, the CDR3 is TGTGCCAGCAGTTGGGCTAGCGGGAGATATGAGCAGTTCTTC.

CDR3 coding DNA: TGTGCCAGCAGCTTAGGGGGGTTGAACACTGAAGCTTTCTTT. Its translation is CASSLGGLNTEAFF. The rearrangement links TRBV7-2 to TRBJ1-1, with D possibly matching TRBD1 (5 bases). Trimming took 1 base from V and 0 from J, leaving 6 bases between them. CDR1 is SGHTA and CDR2 is FQGNSA in the germline V gene. The CDR3 has 14 amino acids.

V is TRBV5-1 and J is TRBJ1-4, with D possibly matching TRBD1 (5 bases). The CDR3 runs to 15 residues. From germline, CDR1 is SGHRS and CDR2 YFSETQ. The V and J ends lost 4 bases and 4 bases respectively, with 14 bases between them. The CDR3 region is CASSGGGTHNEKLFF. The CDR3 nucleotides read TGCGCCAGCAGCGGGGGGGGGACCCATAATGAAAAACTGTTTTTT.

The chain is built from TRBV7-9 and TRBJ2-7; D not certain. Per germline, CDR1 SEHNR and CDR2 FQNEAQ (reference sequence). V shed 2 bases and J shed 2 bases, with 16 bases lying between them. The CDR3 sequence is 16 residues long. The CDR3 spells CASSLTAKFNTYEQYF. The CDR3 bases are TGTGCCAGCAGCTTAACGGCTAAATTCAATACCTACGAGCAGTACTTC.

The chain is built from TRBV20-1 and TRBJ2-1, with D maybe TRBD2 (5 bases). The length of the CDR3 is 14 residues. The germline V gene has CDR1 DFQATT and CDR2 SNEGSKA (reference sequence). V lost 0 bases and J lost 8, with 14 bases in between. DNA for the CDR3: TGCAGTGCTAGAGATGTGGGCGGGTCTGATGAGCAGTTCTTC. Its protein is CSARDVGGSDEQFF.